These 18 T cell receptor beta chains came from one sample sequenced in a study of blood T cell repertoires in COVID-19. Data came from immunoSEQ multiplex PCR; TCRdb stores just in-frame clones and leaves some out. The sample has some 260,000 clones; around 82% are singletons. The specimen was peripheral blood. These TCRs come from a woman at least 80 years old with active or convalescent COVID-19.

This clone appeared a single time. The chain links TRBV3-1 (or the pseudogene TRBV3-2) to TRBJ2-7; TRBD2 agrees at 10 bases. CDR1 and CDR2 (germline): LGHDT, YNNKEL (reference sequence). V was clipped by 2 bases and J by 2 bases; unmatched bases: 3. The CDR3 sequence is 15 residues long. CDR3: CASSQPGTSAYEQYF. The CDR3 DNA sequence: TGTGCCAGCAGCCAACCGGGGACTAGCGCCTACGAGCAGTACTTC.

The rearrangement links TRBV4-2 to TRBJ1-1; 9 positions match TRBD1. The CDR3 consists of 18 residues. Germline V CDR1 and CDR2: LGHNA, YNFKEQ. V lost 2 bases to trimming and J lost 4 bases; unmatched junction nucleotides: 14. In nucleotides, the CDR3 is TGTGCCAGCAGCCAAAGGATAAGGGACAGGGACACTCGCACTGAAGCTTTCTTT. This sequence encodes CASSQRIRDRDTRTEAFF.

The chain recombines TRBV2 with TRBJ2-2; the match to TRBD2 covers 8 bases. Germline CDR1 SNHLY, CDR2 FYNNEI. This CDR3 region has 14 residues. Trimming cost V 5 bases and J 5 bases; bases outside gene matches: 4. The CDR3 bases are TGTGCCAGCAGTCCGGGGGGGCGAACCGGGGAGCTGTTTTTT. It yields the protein CASSPGGRTGELFF.

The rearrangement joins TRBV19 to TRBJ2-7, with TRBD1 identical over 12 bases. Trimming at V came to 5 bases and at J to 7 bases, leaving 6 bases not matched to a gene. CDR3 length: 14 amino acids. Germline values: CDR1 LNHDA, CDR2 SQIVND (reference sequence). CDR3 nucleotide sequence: TGTGCCAGTAGTTGGGGACAGGGGGCGGTGGAGCAGTACTTC. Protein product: CASSWGQGAVEQYF.

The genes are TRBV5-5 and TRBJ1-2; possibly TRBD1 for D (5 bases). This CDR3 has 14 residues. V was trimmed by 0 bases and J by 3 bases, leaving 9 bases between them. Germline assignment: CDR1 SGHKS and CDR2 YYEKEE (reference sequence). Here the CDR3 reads CASSLDRLHYGYTF. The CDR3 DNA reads TGTGCCAGCAGCTTGGACAGGTTGCACTATGGCTACACCTTC. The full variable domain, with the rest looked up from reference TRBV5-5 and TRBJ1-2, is DAGVTQSPTHLIKTRGQQVTLRCSPISGHKSVSWYQQVLGQGPQFIFQYYEKEERGRGNFPDRFSARQFPNYSSELNVNALLLGDSALYLCASSLDRLHYGYTFGSGTRLTVV.

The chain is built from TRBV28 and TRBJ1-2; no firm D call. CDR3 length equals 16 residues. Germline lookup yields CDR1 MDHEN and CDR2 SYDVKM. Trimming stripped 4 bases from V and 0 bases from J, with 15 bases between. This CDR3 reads CASSSQLGRTNYGYTF. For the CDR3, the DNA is TGTGCCAGCAGTTCACAACTAGGACGGACTAACTATGGCTACACCTTC.

The CDR3 spells CASRRTGISNQPQHF. CDR3 bases: TGTGCCAGCAGGCGAACCGGGATAAGCAATCAGCCCCAGCATTTT. V usage is TRBV28 and J usage is TRBJ1-5; D ambiguous. V shed 6 bases and J shed 1 base, with 13 bases lying between them. Germline V gives CDR1 MDHEN, CDR2 SYDVKM. This CDR3 region has 15 residues.

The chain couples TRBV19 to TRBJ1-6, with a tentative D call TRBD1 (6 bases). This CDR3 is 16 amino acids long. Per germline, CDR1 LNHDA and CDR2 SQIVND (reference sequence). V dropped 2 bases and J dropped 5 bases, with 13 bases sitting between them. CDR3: CASSIRPGHDNSPLHF. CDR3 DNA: TGTGCCAGTAGTATACGACCGGGACACGATAATTCACCCCTCCACTTT.

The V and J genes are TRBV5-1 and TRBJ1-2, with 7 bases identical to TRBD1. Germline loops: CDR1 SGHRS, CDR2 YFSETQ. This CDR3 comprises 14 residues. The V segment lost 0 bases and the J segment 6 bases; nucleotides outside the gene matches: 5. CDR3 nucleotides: TGCGCCAGCAGCTTGGGGGACAGTGGGAATGGCTACACCTTC. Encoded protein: CASSLGDSGNGYTF.

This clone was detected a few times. The CDR3 here is CASSEGLAGGEQYF. The CDR3 DNA reads TGCGCCAGCAGCGAGGGACTAGCGGGTGGCGAGCAGTACTTC. The genes are TRBV5-1 and TRBJ2-7; 12 bases agree with TRBD2. Germline CDR1 is SGHRS and CDR2 is YFSETQ. The CDR3 totals 14 residues. With 4 bases clipped from V and 6 bases from J, the junction kept 5 bases outside the gene matches.

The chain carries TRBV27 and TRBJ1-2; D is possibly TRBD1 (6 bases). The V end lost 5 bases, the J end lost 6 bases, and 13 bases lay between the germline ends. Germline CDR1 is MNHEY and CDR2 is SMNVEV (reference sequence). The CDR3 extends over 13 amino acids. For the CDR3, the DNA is TGTGCCAGCAGTGTCAGGGGAGGGGATGGCTACACCTTC. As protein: CASSVRGGDGYTF.

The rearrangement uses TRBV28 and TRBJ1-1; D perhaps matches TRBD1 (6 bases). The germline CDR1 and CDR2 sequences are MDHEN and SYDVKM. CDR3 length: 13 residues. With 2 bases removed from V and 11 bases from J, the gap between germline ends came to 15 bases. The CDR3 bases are TGTGCCAGCAGTTTAGGGGGCGGAAGGGGGGCTTTCTTT. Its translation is CASSLGGGRGAFF. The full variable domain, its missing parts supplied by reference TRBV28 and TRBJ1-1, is DVKVTQSSRYLVKRTGEKVFLECVQDMDHENMFWYRQDPGLGLRLIYFSYDVKMKEKGDIPEGYSVSREKKERFSLILESASTNQTSMYLCASSLGGGRGAFFGQGTRLTVV.

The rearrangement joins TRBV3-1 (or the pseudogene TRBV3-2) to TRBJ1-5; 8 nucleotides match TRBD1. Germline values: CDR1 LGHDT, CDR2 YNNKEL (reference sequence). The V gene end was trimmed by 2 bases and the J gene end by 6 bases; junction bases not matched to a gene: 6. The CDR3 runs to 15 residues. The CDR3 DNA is TGTGCCAGCAGCCAAACAGGGGGGTTGGGTCAGCCCCAGCATTTT. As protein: CASSQTGGLGQPQHF.

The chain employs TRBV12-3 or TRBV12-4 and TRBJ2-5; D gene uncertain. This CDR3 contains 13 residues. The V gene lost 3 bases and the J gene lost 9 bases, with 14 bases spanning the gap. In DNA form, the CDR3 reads TGTGCCAGCAGTTTTTCCAGTCCCGAGGCCCAGTACTTC. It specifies CASSFSSPEAQYF.

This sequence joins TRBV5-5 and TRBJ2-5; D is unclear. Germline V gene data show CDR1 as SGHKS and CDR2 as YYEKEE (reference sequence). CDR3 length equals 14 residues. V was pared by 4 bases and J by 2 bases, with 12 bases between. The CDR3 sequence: CASSDPRVQETQYF. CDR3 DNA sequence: TGTGCCAGCAGCGATCCTAGAGTTCAAGAGACCCAGTACTTC.

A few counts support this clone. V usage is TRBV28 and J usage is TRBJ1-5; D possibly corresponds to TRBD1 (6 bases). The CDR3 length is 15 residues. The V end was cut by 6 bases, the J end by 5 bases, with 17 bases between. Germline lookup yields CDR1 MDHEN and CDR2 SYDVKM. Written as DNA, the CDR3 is TGTGCCAGCAGCCCCCAGGGGACATCTGATCAGCCCCAGCATTTT. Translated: CASSPQGTSDQPQHF.

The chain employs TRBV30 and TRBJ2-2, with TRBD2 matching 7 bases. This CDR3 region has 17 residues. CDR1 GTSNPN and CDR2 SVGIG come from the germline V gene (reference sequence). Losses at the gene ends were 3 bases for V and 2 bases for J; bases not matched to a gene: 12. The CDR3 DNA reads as TGTGCCTGGAGCAAAAACCGGGACTACAAAAACACCGGGGAGCTGTTTTTT. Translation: CAWSKNRDYKNTGELFF.

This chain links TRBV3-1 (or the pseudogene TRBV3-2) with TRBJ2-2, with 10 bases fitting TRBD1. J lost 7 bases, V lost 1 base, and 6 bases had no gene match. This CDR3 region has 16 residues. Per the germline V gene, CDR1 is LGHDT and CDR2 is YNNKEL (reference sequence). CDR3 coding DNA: TGTGCCAGCAGCCAAGGAGGACAGGGGGTCGGCGGGGAGCTGTTTTTT. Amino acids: CASSQGGQGVGGELFF.